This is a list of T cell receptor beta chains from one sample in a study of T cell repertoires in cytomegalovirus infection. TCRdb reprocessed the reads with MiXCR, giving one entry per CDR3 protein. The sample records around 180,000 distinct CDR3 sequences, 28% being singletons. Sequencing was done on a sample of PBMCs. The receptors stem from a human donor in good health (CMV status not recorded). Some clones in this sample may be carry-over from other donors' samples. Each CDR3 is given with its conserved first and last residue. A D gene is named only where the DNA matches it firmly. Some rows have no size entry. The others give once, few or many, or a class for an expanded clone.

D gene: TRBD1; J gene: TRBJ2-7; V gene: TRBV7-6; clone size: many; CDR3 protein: CASSLDGTVVYEQYF; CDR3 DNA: TGTGCCAGCAGCTTAGATGGGACAGTTGTCTACGAGCAGTACTTC
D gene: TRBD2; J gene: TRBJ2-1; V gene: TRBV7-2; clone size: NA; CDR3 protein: CASSSQTSGDSYNEQFF; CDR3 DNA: TGTGCCAGCAGCTCCCAGACTAGCGGGGACTCCTACAATGAGCAGTTCTTC
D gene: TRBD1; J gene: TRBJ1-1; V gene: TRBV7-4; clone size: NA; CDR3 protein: CDSSPRQGWNTEAFF; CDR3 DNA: TGTGACAGCAGCCCGCGACAGGGATGGAACACTGAAGCTTTCTTT
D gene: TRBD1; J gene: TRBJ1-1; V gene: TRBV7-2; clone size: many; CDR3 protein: CASSLRGTGNTEAFF; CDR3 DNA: TGTGCCAGCAGCTTAAGGGGGACAGGGAACACTGAAGCTTTCTTT
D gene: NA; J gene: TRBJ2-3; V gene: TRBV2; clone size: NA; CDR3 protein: CASSAGAARDTQYF; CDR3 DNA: TGTGCCAGCAGCGCAGGGGCCGCCCGAGATACGCAGTATTTT
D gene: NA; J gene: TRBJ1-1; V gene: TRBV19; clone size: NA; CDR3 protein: CASRIRDAEAFF; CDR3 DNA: TGTGCCAGTAGGATCCGGGACGCTGAAGCTTTCTTT
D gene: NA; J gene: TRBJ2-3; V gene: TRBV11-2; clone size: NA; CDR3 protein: CASSHGTGQNTDTQYF; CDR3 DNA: TGTGCCAGCAGCCATGGTACAGGGCAAAACACAGATACGCAGTATTTT
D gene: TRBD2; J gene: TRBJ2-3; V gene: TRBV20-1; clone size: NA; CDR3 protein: CSAPGGLAALTDTQYF; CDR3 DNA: TGCAGTGCACCCGGTGGGCTAGCGGCGCTCACAGATACGCAGTATTTT
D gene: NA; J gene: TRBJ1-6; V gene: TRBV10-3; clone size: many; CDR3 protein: CAISELQVDNSPLHF; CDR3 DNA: TGTGCCATCAGTGAGTTACAGGTTGACAATTCACCCCTCCACTTT
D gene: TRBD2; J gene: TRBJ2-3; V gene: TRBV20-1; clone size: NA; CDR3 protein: CSARDPRTSADTQYF; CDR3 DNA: TGCAGTGCTAGAGATCCCAGGACTAGTGCAGATACGCAGTATTTT
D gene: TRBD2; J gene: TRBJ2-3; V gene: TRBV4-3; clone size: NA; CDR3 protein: CASSQDAGTSGPGSLDTQYF; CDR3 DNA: TGCGCCAGCAGCCAAGACGCCGGGACTAGCGGGCCCGGTAGTCTAGATACGCAGTATTTT
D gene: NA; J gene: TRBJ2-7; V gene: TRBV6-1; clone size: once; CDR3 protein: CASSHFYEQYF; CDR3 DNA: TGTGCCAGCAGTCACTTCTACGAGCAGTACTTC
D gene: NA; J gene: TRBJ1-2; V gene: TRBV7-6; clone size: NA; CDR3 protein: CASSLTTGRGYDGYTF; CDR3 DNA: TGTGCCAGCAGCTTAACAACAGGCAGGGGATATGATGGCTACACCTTC
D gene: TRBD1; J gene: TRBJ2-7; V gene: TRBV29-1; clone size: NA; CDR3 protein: CSVEGGDRGDEQYF; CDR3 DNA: TGCAGCGTTGAAGGGGGGGACAGGGGAGACGAGCAGTACTTC
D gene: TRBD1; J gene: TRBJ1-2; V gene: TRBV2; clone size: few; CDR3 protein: CASRSGTGGFYGYTF; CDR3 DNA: TGTGCCAGCAGGTCCGGGACAGGGGGTTTCTATGGCTACACCTTC
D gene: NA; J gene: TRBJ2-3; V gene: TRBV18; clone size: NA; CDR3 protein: CASSPSGQPTDTQYF; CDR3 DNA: TGTGCCAGCTCACCATCGGGACAACCCACAGATACGCAGTATTTT
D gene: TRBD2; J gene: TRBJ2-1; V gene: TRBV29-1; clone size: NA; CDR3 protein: CSVVTSGGGTYNEQFF; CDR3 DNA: TGCAGCGTTGTGACTAGCGGGGGGGGTACCTACAATGAGCAGTTCTTC
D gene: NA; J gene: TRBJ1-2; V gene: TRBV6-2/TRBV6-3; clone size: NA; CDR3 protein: CASSYRQDYGYTF; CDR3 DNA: TGTGCCAGCAGTTACAGACAGGACTATGGCTACACCTTC
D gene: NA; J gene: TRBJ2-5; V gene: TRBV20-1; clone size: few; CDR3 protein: CSQQSGTTQETQYF; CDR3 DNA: TGCAGTCAACAATCCGGGACAACACAAGAGACCCAGTACTTC
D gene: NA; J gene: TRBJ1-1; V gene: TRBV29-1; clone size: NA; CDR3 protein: CSVRDTEAFF; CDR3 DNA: TGCAGCGTCAGGGATACTGAAGCTTTCTTT
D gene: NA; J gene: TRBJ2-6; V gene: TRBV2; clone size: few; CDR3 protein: CASSTLSGANVLTF; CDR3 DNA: TGTGCCAGCAGTACTTTATCTGGGGCCAACGTCCTGACTTTC
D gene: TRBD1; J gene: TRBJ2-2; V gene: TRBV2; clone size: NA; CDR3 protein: CASSETTGGAGGELFF; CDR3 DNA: TGTGCCAGCAGTGAAACCACAGGGGGCGCCGGCGGGGAGCTGTTTTTT
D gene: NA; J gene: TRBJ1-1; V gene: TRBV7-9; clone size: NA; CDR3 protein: CASSYAPLGVLNTEAFF; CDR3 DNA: TGTGCCAGCAGCTACGCCCCTCTGGGGGTTTTGAACACTGAAGCTTTCTTT
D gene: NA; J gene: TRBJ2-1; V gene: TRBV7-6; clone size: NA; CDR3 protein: CASSTGDEQFF; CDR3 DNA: TGTGCCAGCAGCACCGGGGATGAGCAGTTCTTC
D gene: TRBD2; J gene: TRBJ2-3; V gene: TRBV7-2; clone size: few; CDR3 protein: CASSLRGVADTQYF; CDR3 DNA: TGTGCCAGCAGCTTGCGGGGGGTAGCAGATACGCAGTATTTT
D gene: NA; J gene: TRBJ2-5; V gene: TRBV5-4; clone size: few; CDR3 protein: CASSVPTGQETQYF; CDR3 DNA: TGTGCCAGCAGCGTGCCAACCGGGCAAGAGACCCAGTACTTC
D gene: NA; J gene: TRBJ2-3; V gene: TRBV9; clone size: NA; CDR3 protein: CASSVVPGGSTDTQYF; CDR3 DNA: TGTGCCAGCAGCGTAGTTCCAGGAGGGAGCACAGATACGCAGTATTTT
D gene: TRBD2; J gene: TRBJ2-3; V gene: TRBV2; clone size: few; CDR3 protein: CASIPSGANTDTQYF; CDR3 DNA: TGTGCCAGCATCCCAAGCGGGGCTAACACAGATACGCAGTATTTT
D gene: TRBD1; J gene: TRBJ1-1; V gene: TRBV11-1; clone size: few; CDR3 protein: CASRMRQGRRTEAFF; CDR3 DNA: TGTGCCAGCAGAATGAGACAGGGGCGAAGAACTGAAGCTTTCTTT
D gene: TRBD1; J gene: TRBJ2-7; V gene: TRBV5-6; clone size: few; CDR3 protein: CASSFSGTGAYEQYF; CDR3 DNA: TGTGCCAGCAGCTTTTCCGGGACAGGGGCTTACGAGCAGTACTTC
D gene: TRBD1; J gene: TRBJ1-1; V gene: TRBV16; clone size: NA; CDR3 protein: CASSQGTGYTEAFF; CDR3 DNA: TGTGCCAGCAGCCAAGGGACAGGGTACACTGAAGCTTTCTTT
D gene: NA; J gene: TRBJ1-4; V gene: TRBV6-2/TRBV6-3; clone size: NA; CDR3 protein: CASRGGVPGLFF; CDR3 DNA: TGTGCCAGCAGAGGCGGGGTTCCCGGACTGTTTTTT
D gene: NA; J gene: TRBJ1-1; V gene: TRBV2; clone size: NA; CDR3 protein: CASIQTGWNTEAFF; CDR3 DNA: TGTGCCAGCATCCAGACGGGGTGGAACACTGAAGCTTTCTTT
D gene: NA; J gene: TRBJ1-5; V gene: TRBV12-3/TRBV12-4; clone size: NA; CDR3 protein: CASSTGRRLNQPQHF; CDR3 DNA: TGTGCCAGCAGCACGGGACGGAGACTTAATCAGCCCCAGCATTTT
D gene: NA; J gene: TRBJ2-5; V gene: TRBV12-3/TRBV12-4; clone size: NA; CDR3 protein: CASTRGPVERDQYF; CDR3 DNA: TGTGCCAGCACTCGTGGCCCCGTCGAACGTGACCAGTACTTC
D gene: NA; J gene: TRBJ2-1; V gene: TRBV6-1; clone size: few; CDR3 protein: CASSEAGGHNEQFF; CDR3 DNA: TGTGCCAGCAGTGAAGCGGGGGGGCACAATGAGCAGTTCTTC
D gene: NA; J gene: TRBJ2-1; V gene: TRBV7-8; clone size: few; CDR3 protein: CASSPLGREGNEQFF; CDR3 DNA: TGTGCCAGCAGCCCGCTCGGACGGGAAGGCAATGAGCAGTTCTTC
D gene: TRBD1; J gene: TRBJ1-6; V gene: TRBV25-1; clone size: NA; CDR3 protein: CASSEPVGGTGGSPLHF; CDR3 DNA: TGTGCCAGCAGTGAGCCGGTCGGTGGGACAGGGGGATCACCCCTCCACTTT
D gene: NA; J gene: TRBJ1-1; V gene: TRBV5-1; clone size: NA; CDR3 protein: CASSLSGRENEAFF; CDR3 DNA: TGCGCCAGCAGCTTGTCGGGTCGGGAAAATGAAGCTTTCTTT
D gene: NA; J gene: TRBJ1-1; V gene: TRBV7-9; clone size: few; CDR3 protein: CASSLDGDTEAFF; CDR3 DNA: TGTGCCAGCAGCTTAGACGGGGACACTGAAGCTTTCTTT
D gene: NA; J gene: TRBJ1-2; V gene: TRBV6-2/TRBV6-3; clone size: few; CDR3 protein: CASSPRASYGYTF; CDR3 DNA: TGTGCCAGCAGTCCGAGGGCCTCCTATGGCTACACCTTC
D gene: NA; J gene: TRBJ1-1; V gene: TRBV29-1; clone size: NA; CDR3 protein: CSVEFLMNTEAFF; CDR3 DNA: TGCAGCGTTGAATTTTTGATGAACACTGAAGCTTTCTTT
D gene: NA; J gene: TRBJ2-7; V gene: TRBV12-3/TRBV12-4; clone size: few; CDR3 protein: CASSLTRPPAEQYF; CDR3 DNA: TGTGCCAGCAGTTTAACGCGGCCTCCCGCCGAGCAGTACTTC
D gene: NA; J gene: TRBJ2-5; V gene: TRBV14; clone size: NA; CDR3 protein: CASSRTGTPNFEETQYF; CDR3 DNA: TGTGCCAGCAGCCGAACTGGGACACCAAATTTTGAGGAGACCCAGTACTTC
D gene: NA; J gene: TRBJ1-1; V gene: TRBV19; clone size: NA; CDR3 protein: CASTEDTEAFF; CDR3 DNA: TGTGCCAGTACAGAGGATACTGAAGCTTTCTTT
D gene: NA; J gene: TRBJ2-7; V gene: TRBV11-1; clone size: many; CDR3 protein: CASSSGSSYEQYF; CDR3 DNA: TGTGCCAGCAGCTCGGGATCCTCCTACGAGCAGTACTTC
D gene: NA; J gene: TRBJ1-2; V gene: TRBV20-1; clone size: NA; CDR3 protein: CSARETGSNGYTF; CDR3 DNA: TGCAGTGCTAGAGAAACAGGGTCCAATGGCTACACCTTC
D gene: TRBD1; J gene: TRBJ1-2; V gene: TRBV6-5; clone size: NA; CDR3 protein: CASSYSTGSGYTF; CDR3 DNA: TGTGCCAGCAGTTACTCGACAGGGAGTGGCTACACCTTC
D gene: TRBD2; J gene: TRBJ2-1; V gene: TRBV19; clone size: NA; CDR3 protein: CASRTSGNHYNEQFF; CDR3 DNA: TGTGCCAGTAGGACTAGCGGGAACCACTACAATGAGCAGTTCTTC
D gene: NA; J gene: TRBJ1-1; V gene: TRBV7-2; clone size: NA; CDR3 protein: CASRGGGMNTEAFF; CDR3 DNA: TGTGCCAGCAGGGGAGGGGGGATGAACACTGAAGCTTTCTTT
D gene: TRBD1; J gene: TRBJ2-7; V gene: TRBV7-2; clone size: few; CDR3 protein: CASSLQGDRYEQYF; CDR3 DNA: TGTGCCAGCAGCTTACAGGGGGACCGCTACGAGCAGTACTTC
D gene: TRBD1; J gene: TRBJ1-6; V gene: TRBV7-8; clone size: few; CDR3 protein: CASSLVRQGSSYNSPLHF; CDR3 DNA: TGTGCCAGCAGCTTAGTCCGACAGGGGAGCTCCTATAATTCACCCCTCCACTTT
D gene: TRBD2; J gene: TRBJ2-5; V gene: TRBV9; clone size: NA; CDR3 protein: CASSELSGTRKSETQYF; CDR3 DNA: TGTGCCAGCAGCGAGCTCTCCGGGACTAGGAAATCGGAGACCCAGTACTTC
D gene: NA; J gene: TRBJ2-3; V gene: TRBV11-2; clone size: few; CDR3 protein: CASTSGGLVTDTQYF; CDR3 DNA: TGTGCCAGCACCTCAGGGGGACTAGTGACAGATACGCAGTATTTT
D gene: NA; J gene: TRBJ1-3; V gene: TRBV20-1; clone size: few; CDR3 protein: CSARPAVTGNTIYF; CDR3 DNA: TGCAGTGCTAGGCCAGCCGTGACTGGAAACACCATATATTTT
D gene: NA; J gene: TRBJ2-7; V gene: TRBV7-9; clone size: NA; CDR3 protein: CASSTGREQYF; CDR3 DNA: TGTGCCAGCAGCACAGGGCGCGAGCAGTACTTC
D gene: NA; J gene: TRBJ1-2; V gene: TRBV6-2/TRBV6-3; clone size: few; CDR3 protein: CASSKDLTHVYGYTF; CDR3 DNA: TGTGCCAGCAGTAAGGACCTAACGCATGTTTATGGCTACACCTTC